A single sample gave rise to the 5 T cell receptor beta chains below, sequenced in a study of T cells in Graves' hyperthyroidism and ophthalmopathy. RNA transcripts gave rise to amplified TCR beta CDR3 regions. The HTBI primer set was used in a first-round RT-PCR of the TCR CDR3. TCRdb recomputed calls from the multiplex PCR reads with MiXCR, one row per CDR3 protein. Among about 720,000 distinct CDR3 sequences listed, under 20% were seen once. Sequencing was done on a sample of blood. The receptors here all came from a woman aged 45 to 65 with Graves' hyperthyroidism that later progressed to Graves' ophthalmopathy.

This clonotype was seen a handful of times. The chain combines TRBV7-9 with TRBJ1-5; TRBD1 is a possible D gene (6 bases). The V end lost 4 bases, the J end lost 8 bases, and 9 bases lay between the germline ends. The germline gives CDR1 SEHNR, CDR2 FQNEAQ (reference sequence). This CDR3 has 12 residues. The CDR3 nucleotides are TGTGCCAGCAGCTACAGGGACGAGCCCCAGCATTTT. Its translation: CASSYRDEPQHF.

The V call is TRBV27, the J call TRBJ2-7; no reliable D call. V lost 5 bases to trimming and J lost 6 bases, with 11 bases between them. CDR1 is MNHEY and CDR2 is SMNVEV in the germline V gene (reference sequence). The CDR3 extends over 12 amino acids. In nucleotides, the CDR3 is TGTGCCAGCAGTGTTTCGGGTCGCGAGCAGTACTTC. This encodes CASSVSGREQYF.

This chain links TRBV30 with TRBJ1-1; unclear D gene. Trimming left V 4 bases short and J 5 bases short, with 8 bases between. This CDR3 comprises 11 residues. Germline-derived CDR1 and CDR2 are GTSNPN and SVGIG (reference sequence). The CDR3 sequence: CAWTKWTEAFF. In DNA form, the CDR3 reads TGTGCCTGGACGAAATGGACTGAAGCTTTCTTT.

Here the CDR3 reads CASSLGRGINYGYTF. The CDR3 DNA follows: TGTGCCAGCAGCTTGGGAAGGGGCATTAACTATGGCTACACCTTC. V gene TRBV5-6 combines with J gene TRBJ1-2, with a weak D call TRBD1 (5 bases). The germline CDR1 and CDR2 sequences are SGHDT and YYEEEE. The CDR3 is 15 residues long. Trimming cost V 0 bases and J 1 base, with 10 bases left between them.

The chain combines TRBV11-2 with TRBJ2-5; D is possibly TRBD2 (7 bases). This CDR3 comprises 19 residues. V was cut by 3 bases and J by 1 base, with 24 bases left in between. Per germline, CDR1 SGHAT and CDR2 FQNNGV. As DNA, the CDR3 is TGTGCCAGCAGCTTTGGACAGTGGGGCGCGGGGGCCACCCAAGAGACCCAGTACTTC. This gives the protein CASSFGQWGAGATQETQYF.